Detailed here is one T cell receptor (beta chain). The sample holds other DNA sequences that translate to the same CDR3. The data derive from a study of blood T cell repertoires in COVID-19. The V and J ends lost 0 bases and 1 base respectively, with 4 bases between them. Germline CDR1 and CDR2: SGHDT and YYEEEE. CDR3 size: 13 residues. Original processing methods: Estimated nucleated cell counts came from reference gene primer amplification. Assay: immunoSEQ multiplex PCR; the TCRdb copy retains only in-frame clones and omits some. The D gene and trimming were derived from the DNA, and the V and J assignments and clone size from that table. The sample carries 110,000 or so clones, around 89% recorded once.

The TCR comes from a man aged 70 or older with active or convalescent COVID-19. This chain joins TRBV5-6 and TRBJ1-1; unclear D gene. Material for sequencing was peripheral blood. CDR3 in DNA: TGTGCCAGCAGCTTGGGAGGGAACACTGAAGCTTTCTTT. It codes for CASSLGGNTEAFF.